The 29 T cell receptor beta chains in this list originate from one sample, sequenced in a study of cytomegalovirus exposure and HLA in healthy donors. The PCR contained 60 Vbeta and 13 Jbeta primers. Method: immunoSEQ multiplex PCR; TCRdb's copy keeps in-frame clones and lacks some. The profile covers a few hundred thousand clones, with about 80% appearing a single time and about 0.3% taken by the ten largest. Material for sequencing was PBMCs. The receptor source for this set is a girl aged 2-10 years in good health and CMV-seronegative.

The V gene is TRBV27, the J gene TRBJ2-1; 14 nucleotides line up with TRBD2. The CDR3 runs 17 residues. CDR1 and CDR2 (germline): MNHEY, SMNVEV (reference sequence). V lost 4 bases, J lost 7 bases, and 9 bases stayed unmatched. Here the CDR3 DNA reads TGTGCCAGCAGTTCTTTAGTTGGACTAGCGGGAGGAAATGAGCAGTTCTTC. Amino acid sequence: CASSSLVGLAGGNEQFF.

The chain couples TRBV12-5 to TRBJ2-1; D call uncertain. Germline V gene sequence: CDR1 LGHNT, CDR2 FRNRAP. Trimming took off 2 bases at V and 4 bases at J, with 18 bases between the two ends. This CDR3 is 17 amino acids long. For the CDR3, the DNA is TGTGCTAGTGGTTTGAGTTCCCGCCCGAGCAATTACAATGAGCAGTTCTTC. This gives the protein CASGLSSRPSNYNEQFF.

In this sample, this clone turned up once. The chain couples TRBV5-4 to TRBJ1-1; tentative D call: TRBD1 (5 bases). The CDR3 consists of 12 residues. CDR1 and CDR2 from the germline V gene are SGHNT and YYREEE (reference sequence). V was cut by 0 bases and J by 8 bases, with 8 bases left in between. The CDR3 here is CASSLVAGEAFF. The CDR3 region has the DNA TGTGCCAGCAGCTTGGTGGCAGGGGAAGCTTTCTTT.

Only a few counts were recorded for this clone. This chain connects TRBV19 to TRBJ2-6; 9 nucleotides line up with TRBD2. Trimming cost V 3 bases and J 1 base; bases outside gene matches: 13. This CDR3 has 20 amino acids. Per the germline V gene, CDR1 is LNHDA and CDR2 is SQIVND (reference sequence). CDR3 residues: CASSMVWRRREGSGANVLTF. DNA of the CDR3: TGTGCCAGTAGTATGGTGTGGCGGCGGCGGGAGGGGTCTGGGGCCAACGTCCTGACTTTC.

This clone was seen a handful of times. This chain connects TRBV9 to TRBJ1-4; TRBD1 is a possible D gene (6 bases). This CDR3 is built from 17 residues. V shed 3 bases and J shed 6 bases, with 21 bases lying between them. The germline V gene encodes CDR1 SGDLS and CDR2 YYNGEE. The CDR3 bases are TGTGCCAGCAGCGCGGAATGGGGGGGCAGGGGAGATGAAAAACTGTTTTTT. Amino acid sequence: CASSAEWGGRGDEKLFF.

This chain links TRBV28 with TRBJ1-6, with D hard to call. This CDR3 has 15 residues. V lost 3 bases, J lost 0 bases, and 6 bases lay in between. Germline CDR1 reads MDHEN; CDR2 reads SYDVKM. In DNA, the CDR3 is TGTGCCAGCAGTTTTCCTAGCTCCTATAATTCACCCCTCCACTTT. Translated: CASSFPSSYNSPLHF. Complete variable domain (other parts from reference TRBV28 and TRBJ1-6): DVKVTQSSRYLVKRTGEKVFLECVQDMDHENMFWYRQDPGLGLRLIYFSYDVKMKEKGDIPEGYSVSREKKERFSLILESASTNQTSMYLCASSFPSSYNSPLHFGNGTRLTVT.

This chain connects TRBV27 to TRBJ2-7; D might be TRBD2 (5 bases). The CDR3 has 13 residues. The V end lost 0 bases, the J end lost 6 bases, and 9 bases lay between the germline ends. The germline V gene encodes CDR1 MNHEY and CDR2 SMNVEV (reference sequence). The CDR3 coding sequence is TGTGCCAGCAGTTTATCCAGAGGGAGCGAGCAGTACTTC. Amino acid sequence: CASSLSRGSEQYF.

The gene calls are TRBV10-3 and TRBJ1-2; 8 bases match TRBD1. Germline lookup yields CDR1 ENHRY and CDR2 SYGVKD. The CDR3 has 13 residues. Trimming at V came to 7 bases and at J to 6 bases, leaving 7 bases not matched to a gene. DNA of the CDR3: TGTGCCATCAAGGGACAGGAAAGTGATGGCTACACCTTC. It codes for CAIKGQESDGYTF.

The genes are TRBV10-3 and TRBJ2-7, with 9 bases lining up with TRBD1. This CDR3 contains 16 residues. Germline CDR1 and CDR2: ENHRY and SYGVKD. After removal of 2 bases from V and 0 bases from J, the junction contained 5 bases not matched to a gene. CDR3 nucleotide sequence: TGTGCCATCAGTGAGCCGGGACAGGGTCCCTCCTACGAGCAGTACTTC. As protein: CAISEPGQGPSYEQYF.

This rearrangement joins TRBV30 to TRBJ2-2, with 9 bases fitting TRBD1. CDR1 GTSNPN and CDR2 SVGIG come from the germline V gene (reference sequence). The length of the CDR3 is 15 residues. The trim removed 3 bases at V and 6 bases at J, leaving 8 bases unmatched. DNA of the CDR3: TGTGCCTGGAGGTTTAGGGACAGGGCGGCCGGGGAGCTGTTTTTT. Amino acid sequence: CAWRFRDRAAGELFF. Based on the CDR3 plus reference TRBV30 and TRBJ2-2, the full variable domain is SQTIHQWPATLVQPVGSPLSLECTVEGTSNPNLYWYRQAAGRGLQLLFYSVGIGQISSEVPQNLSASRPQDRQFILSSKKLLLSDSGFYLCAWRFRDRAAGELFFGEGSRLTVL.

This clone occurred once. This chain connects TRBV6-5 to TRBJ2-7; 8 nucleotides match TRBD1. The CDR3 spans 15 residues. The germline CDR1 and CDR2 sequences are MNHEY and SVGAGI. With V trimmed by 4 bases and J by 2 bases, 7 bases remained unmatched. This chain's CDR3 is CASSFRGTGPYEQYF. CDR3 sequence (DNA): TGTGCCAGCAGTTTTCGAGGGACAGGTCCCTACGAGCAGTACTTC.

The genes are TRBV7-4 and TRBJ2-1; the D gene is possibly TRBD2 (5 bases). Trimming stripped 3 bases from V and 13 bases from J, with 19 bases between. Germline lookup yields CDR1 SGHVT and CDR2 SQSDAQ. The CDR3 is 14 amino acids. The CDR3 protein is CASSLWSSGPPQFF. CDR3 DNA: TGTGCCAGCAGCTTGTGGTCGAGCGGCCCACCTCAGTTCTTC.

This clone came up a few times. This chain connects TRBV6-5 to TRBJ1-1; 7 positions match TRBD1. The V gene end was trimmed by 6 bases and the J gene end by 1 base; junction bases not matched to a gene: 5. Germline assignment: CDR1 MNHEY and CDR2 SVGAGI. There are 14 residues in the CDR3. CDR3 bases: TGTGCCAGCAGAGCCTGGGACAGGAACACTGAAGCTTTCTTT. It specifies CASRAWDRNTEAFF.

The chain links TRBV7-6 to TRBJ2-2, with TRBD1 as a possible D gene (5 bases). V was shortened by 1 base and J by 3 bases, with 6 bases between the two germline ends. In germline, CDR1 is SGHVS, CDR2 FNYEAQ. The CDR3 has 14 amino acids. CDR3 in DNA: TGTGCCAGCAGCTTAGTAGGGGACACCGGGGAGCTGTTTTTT. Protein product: CASSLVGDTGELFF.

The CDR3 nucleotides are TGTGCCAGCAGCTTAAATGGAGGAGGGGATGAGCAGTTCTTC. As protein: CASSLNGGGDEQFF. The chain couples TRBV7-3 to TRBJ2-1; possible D gene TRBD2, 6 bases. The CDR3 is 14 residues long. Trimming took off 1 base at V and 8 bases at J, with 12 bases between the two ends. Germline V gene sequence: CDR1 SGHTA, CDR2 FQGTGA.

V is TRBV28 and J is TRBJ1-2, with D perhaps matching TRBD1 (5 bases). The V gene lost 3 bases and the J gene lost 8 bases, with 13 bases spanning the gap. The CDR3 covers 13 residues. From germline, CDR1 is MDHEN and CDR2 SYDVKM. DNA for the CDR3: TGTGCCAGCAGTTTTGCGGGGGTAGACGGCTACACCTTC. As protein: CASSFAGVDGYTF.

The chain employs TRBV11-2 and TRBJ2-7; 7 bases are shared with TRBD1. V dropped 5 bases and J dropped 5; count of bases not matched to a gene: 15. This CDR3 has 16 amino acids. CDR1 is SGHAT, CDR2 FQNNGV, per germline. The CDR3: CASSPPSGGAGNEQYF. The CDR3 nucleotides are TGTGCCAGCAGCCCCCCCTCAGGGGGAGCAGGCAACGAGCAGTACTTC. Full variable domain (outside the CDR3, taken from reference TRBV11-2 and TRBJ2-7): EAGVAQSPRYKIIEKRQSVAFWCNPISGHATLYWYQQILGQGPKLLIQFQNNGVVDDSQLPKDRFSAERLKGVDSTLKIQPAKLEDSAVYLCASSPPSGGAGNEQYFGPGTRLTVT.

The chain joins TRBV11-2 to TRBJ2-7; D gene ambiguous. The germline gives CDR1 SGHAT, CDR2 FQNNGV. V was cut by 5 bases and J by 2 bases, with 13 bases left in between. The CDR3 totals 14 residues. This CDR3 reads CASSQRLTPYEQYF. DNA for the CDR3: TGTGCCAGCAGCCAGAGACTTACCCCCTACGAGCAGTACTTC.

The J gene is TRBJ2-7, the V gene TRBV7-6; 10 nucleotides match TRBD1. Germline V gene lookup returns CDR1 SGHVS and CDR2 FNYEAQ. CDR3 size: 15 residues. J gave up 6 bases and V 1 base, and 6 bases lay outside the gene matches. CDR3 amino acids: CASSLERQGAPEQYF. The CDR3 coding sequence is TGTGCCAGCAGCTTAGAGAGACAGGGGGCCCCCGAGCAGTACTTC. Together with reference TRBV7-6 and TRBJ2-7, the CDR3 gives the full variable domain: GAGVSQSPRYKVTKRGQDVALRCDPISGHVSLYWYRQALGQGPEFLTYFNYEAQQDKSGLPNDRFSAERPEGSISTLTIQRTEQRDSAMYRCASSLERQGAPEQYFGPGTRLTVT.

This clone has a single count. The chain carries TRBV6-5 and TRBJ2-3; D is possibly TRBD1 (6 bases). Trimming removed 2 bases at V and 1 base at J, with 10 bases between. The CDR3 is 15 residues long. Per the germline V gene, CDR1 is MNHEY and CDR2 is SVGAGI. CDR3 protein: CASSYGGVGTDTQYF. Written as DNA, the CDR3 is TGTGCCAGCAGTTACGGGGGCGTGGGCACAGATACGCAGTATTTT.

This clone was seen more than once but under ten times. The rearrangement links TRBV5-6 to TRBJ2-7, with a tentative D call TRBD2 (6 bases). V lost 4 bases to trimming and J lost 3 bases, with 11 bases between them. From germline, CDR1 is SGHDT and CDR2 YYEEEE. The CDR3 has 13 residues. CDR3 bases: TGTGCCAGCAGCCCCCGGGGGAGCTACGAGCAGTACTTC. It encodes CASSPRGSYEQYF.

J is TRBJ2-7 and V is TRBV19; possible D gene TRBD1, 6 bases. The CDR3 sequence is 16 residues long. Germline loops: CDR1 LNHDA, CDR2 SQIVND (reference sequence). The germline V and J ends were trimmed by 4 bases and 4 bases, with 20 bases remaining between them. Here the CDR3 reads CASSKGVGREAYEQYF. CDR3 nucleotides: TGTGCCAGTAGTAAGGGGGTGGGCAGGGAAGCTTACGAGCAGTACTTC.

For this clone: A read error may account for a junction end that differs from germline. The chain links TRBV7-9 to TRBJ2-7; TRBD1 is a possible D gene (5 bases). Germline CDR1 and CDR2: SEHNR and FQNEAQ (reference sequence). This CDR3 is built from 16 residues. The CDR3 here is CSSSFDRTNTPYEQYF. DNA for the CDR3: TGTTCCAGCAGCTTCGACCGGACAAACACCCCCTACGAGCAGTACTTC.

DNA of the CDR3: TGTGCCAGCAGCTTGGGACAGGGGGCCTACAATGAGCAGTTCTTC. Protein product: CASSLGQGAYNEQFF. The chain employs TRBV7-2 and TRBJ2-1, with 11 positions matching TRBD1. CDR3 size: 15 residues. Germline lookup yields CDR1 SGHTA and CDR2 FQGNSA. V shed 3 bases, J shed 2 bases, and the junction held 0 bases outside the gene matches.

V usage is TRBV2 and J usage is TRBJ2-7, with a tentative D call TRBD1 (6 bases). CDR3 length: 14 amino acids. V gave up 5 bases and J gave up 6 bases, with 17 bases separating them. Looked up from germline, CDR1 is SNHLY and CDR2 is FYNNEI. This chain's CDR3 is CASSHRALSGEQYF. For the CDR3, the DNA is TGTGCCAGCAGTCACAGGGCGTTGAGTGGCGAGCAGTACTTC.

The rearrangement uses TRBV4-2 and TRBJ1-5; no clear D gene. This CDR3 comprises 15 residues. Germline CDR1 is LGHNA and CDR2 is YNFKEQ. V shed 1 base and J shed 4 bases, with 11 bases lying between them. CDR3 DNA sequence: TGTGCCAGCAGCCAAGGGGTCTACAGAAATCAGCCCCAGCATTTT. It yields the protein CASSQGVYRNQPQHF.

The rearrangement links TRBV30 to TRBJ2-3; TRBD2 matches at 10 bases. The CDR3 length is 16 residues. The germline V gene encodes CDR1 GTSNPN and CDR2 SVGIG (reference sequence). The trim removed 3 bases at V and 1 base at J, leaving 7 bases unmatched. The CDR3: CAWRIDTSGGTDTQYF. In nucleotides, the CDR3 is TGTGCCTGGAGGATAGATACTAGCGGGGGCACAGATACGCAGTATTTT.

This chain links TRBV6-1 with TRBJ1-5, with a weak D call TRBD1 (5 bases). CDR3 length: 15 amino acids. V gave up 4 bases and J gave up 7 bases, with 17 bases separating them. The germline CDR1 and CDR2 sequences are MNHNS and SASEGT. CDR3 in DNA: TGTGCCAGCAGTGTTCACTTGGGGGGAAACCAGCCCCAGCATTTT. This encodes CASSVHLGGNQPQHF.

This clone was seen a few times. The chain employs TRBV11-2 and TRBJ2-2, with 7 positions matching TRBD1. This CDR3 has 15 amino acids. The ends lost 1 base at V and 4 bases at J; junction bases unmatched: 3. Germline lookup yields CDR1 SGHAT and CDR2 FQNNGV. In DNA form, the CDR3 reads TGTGCCAGCAGCTTAGTAACAGGGGTCACCGGGGAGCTGTTTTTT. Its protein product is CASSLVTGVTGELFF.